These 2 T cell receptor beta chains were sequenced from one sample in a study of T cells in Graves' hyperthyroidism and ophthalmopathy (dated by TCRdb to about 2019). The library came from multiplex PCR. TCRdb records Illumina HiSeq 2000 as the sequencer. The TCR beta CDR3 regions were amplified from RNA transcripts. For the first round of RT-PCR on the TCR CDR3, the HTBI primer set was used together with the Qiagen OneStep RT-PCR kit. Using fastp trimming at Q25 and MiXCR clonotype assembly, TCRdb reanalyzed the public sequencing data and kept in-frame beta chains. Each entry merges the rows of one CDR3 protein and shows their most common DNA and genes. The sample has hundreds of thousands of distinct CDR3 sequences on record, approximately 40% of them singletons. The ten largest clones take up roughly 8.3% of the sample. The source material was blood. The source is a man between 18 and 29 years old with Graves' hyperthyroidism.

This clonotype was picked up a small number of times. The CDR3 here is CASSSGQTRSYEQYF. DNA for the CDR3: TGTGCCAGTAGTTCAGGACAAACCCGCTCCTACGAGCAGTACTTC. V gene TRBV19 combines with J gene TRBJ2-7, with a weak D call TRBD1 (5 bases). Trimming took 5 bases from V and 0 from J, leaving 14 bases between them. Germline CDR1 is LNHDA and CDR2 is SQIVND (reference sequence). This CDR3 has 15 residues.

As for this clonotype: A read error is possible here, since a much larger clone lies one base away. The chain uses TRBV7-9 and TRBJ2-5, with no clear D. Germline V gives CDR1 SEHNR, CDR2 FQNEAQ (reference sequence). Trimming cost V 5 bases and J 3 bases, with 10 bases left between them. The length of the CDR3 is 13 residues. This chain's CDR3 is CASSPDWEETQYF. Written as DNA, the CDR3 is TGTGCCAGCAGCCCCGACTGGGAAGAGACCCAGTACTTC.